The sequence of this T cell receptor beta chain was determined in a study of CD8 T cells in ankylosing spondylitis. Study-wide points: Ankylosing spondylitis blood appeared to carry a characteristic TCR beta motif of roughly 8 highly homologous variants. Disease-linked clones proved CD8+ and comparatively uncommon in peripheral blood. A number of the motif variants had already been described in reactive arthritis synovial fluid and blood. As reported, disease-linked clones showed significant enrichment in matched ankylosing spondylitis synovial fluid.

Of note for this clonotype: The antigen remains undetermined.

It was by quantitative 5'-RACE with molecular barcodes that TCR beta libraries were made. TCRdb used MiXCR to reprocess the 5' RACE reads, holding one entry per CDR3 protein. The sample yields some 220,000 distinct CDR3 sequences, 5.5% to 7.5% seen once. The germline CDR1 and CDR2 sequences are SGHKS and YYEKEE (reference sequence). The CDR3 contains 18 residues. The J segment lost 0 bases and the V segment lost 4 bases, leaving 4 bases of the junction unmatched. The sequence came from a male donor with ankylosing spondylitis. The gene calls are TRBV5-5 and TRBJ2-2, with 15 bases aligning to TRBD2. Specimen: blood, either unsorted or a sorted T cell fraction (not recorded which). The CDR3 here is CASSVGLAGGPNTGELFF. Here the CDR3 DNA reads TGTGCCAGCAGCGTCGGACTAGCGGGAGGGCCGAACACCGGGGAGCTGTTTTTT.